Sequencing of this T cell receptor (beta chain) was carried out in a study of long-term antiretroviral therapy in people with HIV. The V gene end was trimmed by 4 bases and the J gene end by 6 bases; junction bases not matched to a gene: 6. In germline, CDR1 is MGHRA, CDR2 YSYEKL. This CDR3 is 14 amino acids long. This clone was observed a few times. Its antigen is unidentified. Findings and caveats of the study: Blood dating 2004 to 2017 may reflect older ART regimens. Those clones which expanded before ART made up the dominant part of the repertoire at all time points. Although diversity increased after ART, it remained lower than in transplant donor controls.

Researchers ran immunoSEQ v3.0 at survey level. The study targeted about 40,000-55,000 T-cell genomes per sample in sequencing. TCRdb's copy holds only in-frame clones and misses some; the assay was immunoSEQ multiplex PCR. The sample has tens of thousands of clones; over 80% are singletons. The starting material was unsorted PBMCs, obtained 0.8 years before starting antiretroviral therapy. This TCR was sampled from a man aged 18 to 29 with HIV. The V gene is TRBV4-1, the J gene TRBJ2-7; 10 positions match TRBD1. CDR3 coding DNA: TGCGCCAGCAGCCCCGTGGGGACAGGGGCCGAGCAGTACTTC. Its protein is CASSPVGTGAEQYF.